Below, one T cell receptor (beta chain) is given with its context. CDR3 length: 14 amino acids. V was clipped by 6 bases and J by 7 bases, with 15 bases between them. Per the germline V gene, CDR1 is MNHEY and CDR2 is SVGEGT. The sample is drawn from a study of T cells of healthy individuals. TCRdb re-analysed the 5' RACE reads in MiXCR, keeping a single row per CDR3 protein. The sample lists over 95,000 distinct CDR3 sequences, roughly a sixth seen once, with over 5% in the top ten. This sequence joins TRBV6-2 or TRBV6-3 and TRBJ2-2, with unresolved D. The source of this sequence is a human donor in good health. CDR3 coding DNA: TGTGCCAGCAGCCTTTCGACGGGCGGCGGGGAGCTGTTTTTT. It is translated as CASSLSTGGGELFF.